The sequence of this TCR beta chain was determined in a study of T cell responses to AZD1222 COVID-19 vaccine. Study outcomes and limitations: No repertoire was sampled before or during the peak T cell response, only after it. The study reported that nearly half of spike-specific TCRs target unmutated variant regions. Donors were largely white British and mainly female; clonal diversity was possibly underestimated.

Trimming cost V 7 bases and J 1 base, with 16 bases left between them. The CDR3 totals 15 residues. Per germline, CDR1 MNHEY and CDR2 SVGAGI. Points on this clone: Antigen: not known.

The table came from immunoSEQ multiplex PCR; TCRdb's copy has only in-frame clones and leaves some out. The sample includes tens of thousands of clones, about 86% of them seen just once. Both about-4-week and about-12-week second-dose recipients were combined. This TCR was recovered from an adult who received the AZD1222 COVID-19 vaccine. The chain links TRBV6-5 to TRBJ1-2, with D maybe TRBD1 (5 bases). The sequencing used peripheral blood, collected 28 days after the second AZD1222 dose. CDR3 loop: CASKGEVTVNYGYTF. In nucleotides, the CDR3 is TGTGCCAGCAAGGGAGAGGTGACAGTTAACTATGGCTACACCTTC.